This T cell receptor (beta chain) was profiled in a study of early T cells in non-severe SARS-CoV-2 infection. Germline values: CDR1 KGHSH, CDR2 LQKENI. This CDR3 has 14 residues. Trimming cost V 4 bases and J 3 bases; bases outside gene matches: 4. TCRdb re-derived calls from the 5' RACE reads in MiXCR, one entry per CDR3 protein. This table holds 65,000 to 95,000 distinct CDR3 sequences, over 9% found once. This clonotype was observed a few times. This TCR was recovered from an adult who was a healthcare worker with PCR-confirmed SARS-CoV-2 infection or an uninfected control (not recorded which). J is TRBJ2-7 and V is TRBV18; the match to TRBD1 covers 9 bases. Sequencing input: whole blood. The CDR3 DNA sequence: TGTGCCAGCTCACTGGACAGGGGATTCTACGAGCAGTACTTC. Its translation: CASSLDRGFYEQYF. Based on the CDR3 plus reference TRBV18 and TRBJ2-7, the full variable domain is NAGVMQNPRHLVRRRGQEARLRCSPMKGHSHVYWYRQLPEEGLKFMVYLQKENIIDESGMPKERFSAEFPKEGPSILRIQQVVRGDSAAYFCASSLDRGFYEQYFGPGTRLTVT.